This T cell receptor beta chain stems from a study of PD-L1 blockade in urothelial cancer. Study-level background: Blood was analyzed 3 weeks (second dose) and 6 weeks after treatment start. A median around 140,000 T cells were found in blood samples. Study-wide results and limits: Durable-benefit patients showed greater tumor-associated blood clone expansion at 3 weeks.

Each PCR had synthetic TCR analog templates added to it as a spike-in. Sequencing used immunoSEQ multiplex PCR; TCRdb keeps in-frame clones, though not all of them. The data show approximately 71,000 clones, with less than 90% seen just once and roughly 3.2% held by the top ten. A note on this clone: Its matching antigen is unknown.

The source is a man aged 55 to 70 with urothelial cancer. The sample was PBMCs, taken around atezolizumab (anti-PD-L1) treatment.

The CDR3, as DNA: TGCGCCAGCAGCCAAGAAAAGGGGGCAAGGTATGGCTACACCTTC. Amino acids: CASSQEKGARYGYTF. The chain joins TRBV4-3 to TRBJ1-2, with 7 bases that match TRBD1. The germline V gene encodes CDR1 LGHNA and CDR2 YSLEER. The CDR3 length is 15 residues. V lost 0 bases, J lost 5 bases, and 6 bases stayed unmatched.